Sequencing of this TCR beta chain was carried out in a study of cytomegalovirus exposure and HLA in healthy donors. As regards this clone: The antigen is not known.

Vbeta (60) and Jbeta (13) primers were used in the PCR. Generated by immunoSEQ multiplex PCR, the TCRdb table keeps only in-frame clones and is missing some. The sample lists approximately 290,000 clones, around 80% occurring once. The study, taken as a whole, reports: In a later analysis, at a false discovery rate of 0.05, some 15,000 TCR beta sequences were associated with HLA alleles. Across all donors, roughly uniform sequencing depth was an assumption of the presence/absence analyses.

Germline assignment: CDR1 LGHNA and CDR2 YNFKEQ. The CDR3 extends over 18 amino acids. The germline V and J ends were trimmed by 0 bases and 3 bases, with 17 bases remaining between them. The sample taken for sequencing was PBMCs. The rearrangement joins TRBV4-2 to TRBJ2-2, with a possible D match to TRBD1 (6 bases). This TCR was sampled from a girl aged 2-10 years in good health and CMV-seronegative. CDR3 in amino acids: CASSQDAVQGMDTGELFF. In DNA form, the CDR3 reads TGTGCCAGCAGCCAAGATGCGGTACAGGGAATGGACACCGGGGAGCTGTTTTTT.